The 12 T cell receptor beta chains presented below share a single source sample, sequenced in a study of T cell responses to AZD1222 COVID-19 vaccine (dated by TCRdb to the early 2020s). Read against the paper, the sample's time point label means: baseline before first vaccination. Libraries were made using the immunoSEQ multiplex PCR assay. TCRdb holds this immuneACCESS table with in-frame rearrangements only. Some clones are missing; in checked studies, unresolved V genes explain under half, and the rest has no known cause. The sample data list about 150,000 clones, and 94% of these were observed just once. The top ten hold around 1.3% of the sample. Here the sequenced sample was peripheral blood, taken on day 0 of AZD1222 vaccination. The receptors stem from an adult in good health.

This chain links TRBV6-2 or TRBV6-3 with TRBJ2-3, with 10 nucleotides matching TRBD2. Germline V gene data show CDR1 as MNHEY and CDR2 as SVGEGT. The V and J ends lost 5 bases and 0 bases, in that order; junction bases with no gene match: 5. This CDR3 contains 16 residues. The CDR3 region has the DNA TGTGCCAGCAGTAAATCACTAGCGGGGAGCACAGATACGCAGTATTTT. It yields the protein CASSKSLAGSTDTQYF.

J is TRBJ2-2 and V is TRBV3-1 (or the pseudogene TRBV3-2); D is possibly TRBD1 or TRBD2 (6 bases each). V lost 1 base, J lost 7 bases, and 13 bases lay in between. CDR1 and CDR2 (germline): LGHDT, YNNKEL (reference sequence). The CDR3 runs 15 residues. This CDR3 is CASSQVGGRHGELFF. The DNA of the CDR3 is TGTGCCAGCAGCCAAGTTGGGGGGCGGCACGGGGAGCTGTTTTTT.

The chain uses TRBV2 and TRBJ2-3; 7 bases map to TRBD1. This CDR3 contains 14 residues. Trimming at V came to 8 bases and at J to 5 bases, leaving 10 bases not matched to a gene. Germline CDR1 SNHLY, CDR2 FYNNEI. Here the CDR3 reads CASEKQGRGDTQYF. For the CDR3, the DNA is TGTGCCAGCGAAAAACAGGGGAGAGGAGATACGCAGTATTTT.

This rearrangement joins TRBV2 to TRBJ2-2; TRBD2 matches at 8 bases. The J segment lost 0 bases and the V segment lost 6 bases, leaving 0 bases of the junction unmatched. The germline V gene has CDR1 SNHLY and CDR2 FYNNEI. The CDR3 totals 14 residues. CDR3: CASRRGANTGELFF. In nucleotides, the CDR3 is TGTGCCAGCAGGCGGGGGGCGAACACCGGGGAGCTGTTTTTT. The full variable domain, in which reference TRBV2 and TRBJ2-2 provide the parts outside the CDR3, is EPEVTQTPSHQVTQMGQEVILRCVPISNHLYFYWYRQILGQKVEFLVSFYNNEISEKSEIFDDQFSVERPDGSNFTLKIRSTKLEDSAMYFCASRRGANTGELFFGEGSRLTVL.

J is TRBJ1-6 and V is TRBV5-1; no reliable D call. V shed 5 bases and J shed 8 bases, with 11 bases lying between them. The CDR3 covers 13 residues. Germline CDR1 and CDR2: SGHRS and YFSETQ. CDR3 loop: CASSVGLDSPLHF. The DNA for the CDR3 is TGCGCCAGCAGTGTTGGACTCGATTCACCCCTCCACTTT. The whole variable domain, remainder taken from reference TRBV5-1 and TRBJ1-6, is KAGVTQTPRYLIKTRGQQVTLSCSPISGHRSVSWYQQTPGQGLQFLFEYFSETQRNKGNFPGRFSGRQFSNSRSEMNVSTLELGDSALYLCASSVGLDSPLHFGNGTRLTVT.

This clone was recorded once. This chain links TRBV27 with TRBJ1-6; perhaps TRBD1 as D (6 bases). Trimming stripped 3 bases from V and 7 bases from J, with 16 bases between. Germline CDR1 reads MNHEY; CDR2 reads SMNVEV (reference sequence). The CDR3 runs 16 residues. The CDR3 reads CASSLTILTGNSPLHF. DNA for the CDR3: TGTGCCAGCAGTTTGACAATCCTAACAGGGAATTCACCCCTCCACTTT.

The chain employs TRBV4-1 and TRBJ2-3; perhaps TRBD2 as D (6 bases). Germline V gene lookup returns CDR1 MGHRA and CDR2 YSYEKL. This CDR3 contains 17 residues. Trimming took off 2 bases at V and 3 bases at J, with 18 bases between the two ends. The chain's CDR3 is CASSQQSGRGLTDTQYF. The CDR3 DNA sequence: TGCGCCAGCAGCCAACAATCGGGTAGAGGACTAACAGATACGCAGTATTTT.

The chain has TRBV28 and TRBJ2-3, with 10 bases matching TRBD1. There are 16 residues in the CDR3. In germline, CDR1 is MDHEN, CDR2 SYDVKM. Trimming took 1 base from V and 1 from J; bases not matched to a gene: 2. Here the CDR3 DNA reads TGTGCCAGCAGTTTATTGGGGACAGGGGGCACAGATACGCAGTATTTT. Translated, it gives CASSLLGTGGTDTQYF.

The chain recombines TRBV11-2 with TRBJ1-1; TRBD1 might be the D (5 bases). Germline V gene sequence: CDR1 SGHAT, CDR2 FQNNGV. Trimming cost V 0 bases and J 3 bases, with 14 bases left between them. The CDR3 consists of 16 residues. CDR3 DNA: TGTGCCAGCAGCTTAGAGTTCTGGGGCAGAGACACTGAAGCTTTCTTT. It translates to CASSLEFWGRDTEAFF.

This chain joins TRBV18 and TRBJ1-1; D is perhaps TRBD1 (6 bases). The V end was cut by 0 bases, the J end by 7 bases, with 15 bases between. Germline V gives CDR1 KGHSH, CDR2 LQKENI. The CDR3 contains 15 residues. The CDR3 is CASSPPAGARNEAFF. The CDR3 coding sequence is TGTGCCAGCTCACCACCGGCGGGGGCAAGGAATGAAGCTTTCTTT.

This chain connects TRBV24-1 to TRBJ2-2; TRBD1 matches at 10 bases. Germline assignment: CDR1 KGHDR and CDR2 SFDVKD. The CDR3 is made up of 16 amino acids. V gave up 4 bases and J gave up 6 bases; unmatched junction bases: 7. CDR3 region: CATSDVAGTGAGELFF. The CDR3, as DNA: TGTGCCACCAGTGACGTTGCCGGGACAGGGGCCGGGGAGCTGTTTTTT.

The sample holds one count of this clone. For the CDR3, the DNA is TGTGCCAGCAGCTCCTTATCTTCACCCCTCCACTTT. Residues: CASSSLSSPLHF. The chain combines TRBV7-9 with TRBJ1-6; D not certain. Germline V gene lookup returns CDR1 SEHNR and CDR2 FQNEAQ (reference sequence). The CDR3 sequence is 12 residues long. Trimming removed 4 bases at V and 9 bases at J, with 7 bases between.